The entry below describes one T cell receptor (beta chain). Trimming took 6 bases from V and 4 from J; bases not matched to a gene: 17. This CDR3 is built from 17 residues. Germline V gives CDR1 MNHNS, CDR2 SASEGT. This entry comes from a study of shared clonotypes between healthy human individuals. Naive-designated CD8 cells lacked CD45RO, were positively enriched for CCR7, and omitted terminally differentiated effector memory CD45RA+ cells. The donor population consisted of healthy HIV-negative adults with no recent acute infections or vaccinations. Assay used: immunoSEQ multiplex PCR; TCRdb lists only in-frame clones, some missing. The table records approximately 650,000 clones, 95% to 96% of them present only once.

J is TRBJ1-2 and V is TRBV6-1; 7 nucleotides line up with TRBD1. The sample consisted of naive CD8+ T cells sorted from blood. The receptor was derived from a woman in her twenties or thirties in good health. CDR3 DNA sequence: TGTGCCAGCAGGGAAATATTTCAGGACAGGCCAGGCTATGGCTACACCTTC. It yields the protein CASREIFQDRPGYGYTF.